This entry lists 15 T cell receptor beta chains sequenced from one sample in a study of T cell responses to AZD1222 COVID-19 vaccine. Only in-frame clones appear in the TCRdb table, and some are missing; sequencing was by immunoSEQ multiplex PCR. This table has around 60,000 clones, approximately 90% appearing once. This sample comprised peripheral blood, obtained on day 0 of AZD1222 vaccination. These receptors originate from an adult in good health.

V usage is TRBV7-9 and J usage is TRBJ1-1; TRBD1 matches 8 bases. Germline lookup yields CDR1 SEHNR and CDR2 FQNEAQ (reference sequence). The CDR3 is 14 amino acids. After removal of 8 bases from V and 6 bases from J, the junction contained 11 bases not matched to a gene. The CDR3 region has the DNA TGTGCCAGCTTCCGGACAGGGTTGACCTCTGAAGCTTTCTTT. This encodes CASFRTGLTSEAFF. Variable domain in full (rest from reference TRBV7-9 and TRBJ1-1): DTGVSQNPRHKITKRGQNVTFRCDPISEHNRLYWYRQTLGQGPEFLTYFQNEAQLEKSRLLSDRFSAERPKGSFSTLEIQRTEQGDSAMYLCASFRTGLTSEAFFGQGTRLTVV.

This chain uses TRBV16 with TRBJ1-2; 12 positions agree with TRBD1. CDR3 length equals 16 residues. Germline trimming cut 4 bases from V and 8 bases from J; bases unmatched to any gene: 11. Germline loops: CDR1 KGHSY, CDR2 FQNENV. The CDR3 nucleotides read TGTGCCAGCAGCCCGATCCAGGGACAGGGGGCTGACGGCTACACCTTC. This encodes CASSPIQGQGADGYTF.

The chain is built from TRBV6-5 and TRBJ1-5; no clear D gene. V was shortened by 5 bases and J by 11 bases, with 13 bases between the two germline ends. The CDR3 spans 12 residues. Germline CDR1 is MNHEY and CDR2 is SVGAGI. CDR3 in DNA: TGTGCCAGCAGTAATGGGATATCGGCCCAGCATTTT. Translation: CASSNGISAQHF.

The J gene is TRBJ2-7, the V gene TRBV5-6; D may correspond to TRBD1 or TRBD2 (6 bases each). Looked up from germline, CDR1 is SGHDT and CDR2 is YYEEEE. The V and J ends lost 0 bases and 3 bases respectively, with 13 bases between them. This CDR3 region has 15 residues. The CDR3 protein is CASSLVRGRLYEQYF. The CDR3, as DNA: TGTGCCAGCAGCTTGGTACGGGGGCGCCTCTACGAGCAGTACTTC.

The V call is TRBV18, the J call TRBJ1-2; D call uncertain. The germline V and J ends were trimmed by 0 bases and 4 bases, with 6 bases remaining between them. Germline CDR1 reads KGHSH; CDR2 reads LQKENI. The CDR3 spans 13 residues. The CDR3 is CASSPPVTYGYTF. CDR3 DNA: TGTGCCAGCTCACCACCAGTAACCTATGGCTACACCTTC.

DNA of the CDR3: TGCAGCGTTTCTACAGGGAGTGGGGGAGGCTACACCTTC. It encodes CSVSTGSGGGYTF. V and J are TRBV29-1 and TRBJ1-2, with D possibly TRBD1 on 6 matching bases. The germline V gene has CDR1 SQVTM and CDR2 ANQGSEA. The CDR3 extends over 13 amino acids. V dropped 5 bases and J dropped 8 bases, with 18 bases sitting between them. Supplemented by reference TRBV29-1 and TRBJ1-2, the full variable domain reads SAVISQKPSRDICQRGTSLTIQCQVDSQVTMMFWYRQQPGQSLTLIATANQGSEATYESGFVIDKFPISRPNLTFSTLTVSNMSPEDSSIYLCSVSTGSGGGYTFGSGTRLTVV.

The genes are TRBV18 and TRBJ1-6; perhaps TRBD1 as D (6 bases). Trimming took off 2 bases at V and 5 bases at J, with 10 bases between the two ends. In germline, CDR1 is KGHSH, CDR2 LQKENI. The CDR3 consists of 15 residues. The CDR3 nucleotides are TGTGCCAGCTCACCAGGGGGCGCGGATAATTCACCCCTCCACTTT. This encodes CASSPGGADNSPLHF.

V is TRBV18 and J is TRBJ1-1, with D unresolved. CDR1 is KGHSH, CDR2 LQKENI, per germline. The CDR3 has 14 amino acids. The V and J ends lost 6 bases and 5 bases respectively, with 16 bases between them. CDR3 loop: CASSLDYMGTEAFF. The CDR3 DNA reads as TGTGCCAGCTCCCTAGATTACATGGGTACTGAAGCTTTCTTT.

The V and J genes are TRBV6-1 and TRBJ1-2; D unclear. The CDR3 totals 14 residues. Trimming pared 3 bases from V and 4 bases from J, leaving 12 bases between. Germline V gene sequence: CDR1 MNHNS, CDR2 SASEGT. The chain's CDR3 is CASSDGPRGYGYTF. CDR3 DNA sequence: TGTGCCAGCAGTGATGGCCCTCGGGGCTATGGCTACACCTTC.

The rearrangement joins TRBV3-1 (or the pseudogene TRBV3-2) to TRBJ1-5; D may be TRBD1 (5 bases). V was trimmed by 1 base and J by 2 bases, leaving 9 bases between them. Germline CDR1 and CDR2: LGHDT and YNNKEL (reference sequence). The CDR3 spans 15 residues. The CDR3 bases are TGTGCCAGCAGCCAAGGGACATCGCGCAATCAGCCCCAGCATTTT. Protein product: CASSQGTSRNQPQHF.

V usage is TRBV7-2 and J usage is TRBJ1-2; the match to TRBD1 covers 8 bases. The germline V gene encodes CDR1 SGHTA and CDR2 FQGNSA. The junction had 13 bases not matched to a gene; V was cut back by 3 bases and J by 4 bases. CDR3 length: 17 residues. The CDR3 bases are TGTGCCAGCAGCTTGGTCACGGACAGGGCCCTCTCCTATGGCTACACCTTC. It is translated as CASSLVTDRALSYGYTF.

The chain is built from TRBV2 and TRBJ2-3, with no clear D. Germline V gene data show CDR1 as SNHLY and CDR2 as FYNNEI. V was clipped by 4 bases and J by 13 bases, with 12 bases between them. This CDR3 contains 11 residues. The DNA of the CDR3 is TGTGCCAGCAGTGCGCCTAGTCGGGAGTATTTT. As protein: CASSAPSREYF.

The CDR3 region is CASRPGQGGRGYTF. The CDR3 coding sequence is TGTGCCAGCAGACCGGGACAGGGCGGCCGGGGCTACACCTTC. The genes are TRBV7-9 and TRBJ1-2; 9 nucleotides match TRBD1. V lost 6 bases and J lost 8; bases outside the gene matches: 10. Germline assignment: CDR1 SEHNR and CDR2 FQNEAQ (reference sequence). This CDR3 region has 14 residues.

This clone was counted once. The genes are TRBV6-5 and TRBJ1-6, with a possible D match to TRBD1 (6 bases). With 4 bases removed from V and 5 bases from J, the gap between germline ends came to 15 bases. Germline V gene sequence: CDR1 MNHEY, CDR2 SVGAGI. The CDR3 is 16 amino acids. CDR3 coding DNA: TGTGCCAGCAGTTCGGAGGGGACACGAAATAATTCACCCCTCCACTTT. This gives the protein CASSSEGTRNNSPLHF.

The rearrangement links TRBV18 to TRBJ2-2; 10 bases match TRBD2. From germline, CDR1 is KGHSH and CDR2 LQKENI. The V segment lost 9 bases and the J segment 7 bases; nucleotides outside the gene matches: 8. The CDR3 is 14 residues long. CDR3: CASSRRTSGGELFF. The CDR3 coding sequence is TGTGCCAGTTCCCGGCGGACTAGCGGCGGGGAGCTGTTTTTT.